Below, 17 T cell receptor beta chains from the same sample are listed, as sequenced in a study of blood T cell repertoires in COVID-19. Sequencing was performed with immunoSEQ multiplex PCR; in TCRdb, only in-frame clones are kept and a portion is missing. The sample carries around 180,000 clones, less than 85% recorded once. What was sequenced was peripheral blood. All receptors derive from a human donor in a cohort sampled during active COVID-19.

The V and J genes are TRBV2 and TRBJ1-5, with 7 bases identical to TRBD1. Looked up from germline, CDR1 is SNHLY and CDR2 is FYNNEI. J was trimmed by 3 bases and V by 2 bases; bases with no gene match: 4. This CDR3 has 15 residues. The CDR3: CASSETGVSNQPQHF. Written as DNA, the CDR3 is TGTGCCAGCAGTGAAACAGGGGTTTCCAATCAGCCCCAGCATTTT.

This clone was picked up one time. This chain joins TRBV10-3 and TRBJ1-2; D is unclear. The V gene lost 3 bases and the J gene lost 4 bases, with 9 bases spanning the gap. In germline, CDR1 is ENHRY, CDR2 SYGVKD. The CDR3 covers 13 residues. The CDR3 DNA reads as TGTGCCATCAGTGAAGAGGTGAGCTATGGCTACACCTTC. This gives the protein CAISEEVSYGYTF.

The J gene is TRBJ2-3, the V gene TRBV24-1; 8 bases agree with TRBD2. Losses at the gene ends were 3 bases for V and 3 bases for J; bases not matched to a gene: 7. The CDR3 covers 16 residues. CDR1 and CDR2 from the germline V gene are KGHDR and SFDVKD. The CDR3 here is CATSDPGGGGTDTQYF. The CDR3 DNA reads TGTGCCACCAGTGATCCCGGGGGGGGCGGGACAGATACGCAGTATTTT.

This chain uses TRBV7-9 with TRBJ1-4, with 10 bases identical to TRBD1. This CDR3 is 14 amino acids long. CDR1 is SEHNR and CDR2 is FQNEAQ in the germline V gene (reference sequence). After removal of 6 bases from V and 8 bases from J, the junction contained 6 bases not matched to a gene. CDR3 nucleotide sequence: TGTGCCAGCAGTCGGGGGACAGGGGAAGAAAAACTGTTTTTT. As protein: CASSRGTGEEKLFF.

The rearrangement links TRBV5-5 to TRBJ1-2, with 9 bases that match TRBD1. CDR1 is SGHKS, CDR2 YYEKEE, per germline (reference sequence). With V trimmed by 0 bases and J by 5 bases, 5 bases remained unmatched. This CDR3 region has 15 residues. CDR3 sequence (DNA): TGTGCCAGCAGCTTGGACCTCGGACAGGGGTATGGCTACACCTTC. Translated: CASSLDLGQGYGYTF.

The chain is built from TRBV6-5 and TRBJ2-7, with TRBD1 matching 9 bases. The CDR3 is 14 residues long. After removal of 8 bases from V and 0 bases from J, the junction contained 5 bases not matched to a gene. Germline CDR1 and CDR2: MNHEY and SVGAGI. CDR3 in DNA: TGTGCCAGCGCCCTGGACAGGGGCTCCTACGAGCAGTACTTC. This translates into CASALDRGSYEQYF.

On this clone: The junction and the germline gene differ at one end; a read error may be behind it. Other DNA sequences of this sample code for an identical CDR3. V gene TRBV5-6 combines with J gene TRBJ2-1; D gene uncertain. This CDR3 spans 13 amino acids. Per the germline V gene, CDR1 is SGHDT and CDR2 is YYEEEE. This CDR3 is CASRLGRGNEQFF. In nucleotides, the CDR3 is TGTGCCAGCAGGTTGGGAAGAGGCAATGAGCAGTTCTTC.

The V call is TRBV6-5, the J call TRBJ1-5; tentative D call: TRBD1 (5 bases). Germline loops: CDR1 MNHEY, CDR2 SVGAGI. The CDR3 runs to 14 residues. Trimming took off 6 bases at V and 2 bases at J, with 11 bases between the two ends. The DNA for the CDR3 is TGTGCCAGCAGGGACACCAGAGGCAATCAGCCCCAGCATTTT. It translates to CASRDTRGNQPQHF.

This sequence joins TRBV5-5 and TRBJ2-7; 11 nucleotides line up with TRBD2. CDR3 length: 15 residues. Germline CDR1 and CDR2: SGHKS and YYEKEE (reference sequence). V shed 3 bases and J 5 bases; nucleotides not matched to a gene: 7. Here the CDR3 DNA reads TGTGCCAGCAGCTCCATAGCGGGGGGGCCACACGAGCAGTACTTC. Amino acid sequence: CASSSIAGGPHEQYF. Variable domain in full (rest from reference TRBV5-5 and TRBJ2-7): DAGVTQSPTHLIKTRGQQVTLRCSPISGHKSVSWYQQVLGQGPQFIFQYYEKEERGRGNFPDRFSARQFPNYSSELNVNALLLGDSALYLCASSSIAGGPHEQYFGPGTRLTVT.

This sequence joins TRBV25-1 and TRBJ1-2; no clear D gene. Germline V gene sequence: CDR1 MGHDK, CDR2 SYGVNS. V was cut by 2 bases and J by 1 base, with 5 bases left in between. CDR3 size: 13 residues. CDR3 amino acids: CASSEGLNYGYTF. The CDR3 DNA sequence: TGTGCCAGCAGTGAAGGACTTAACTATGGCTACACCTTC.

V and J are TRBV27 and TRBJ2-1; D may be TRBD2 (5 bases). The CDR3 consists of 15 residues. The V gene lost 4 bases and the J gene lost 1 base, with 11 bases spanning the gap. CDR1 and CDR2 (germline): MNHEY, SMNVEV (reference sequence). The CDR3 DNA follows: TGTGCCAGCAGTTCCTCGGACTTTTCCTACAATGAGCAGTTCTTC. It specifies CASSSSDFSYNEQFF.

This clone came up once. The chain links TRBV7-3 to TRBJ2-1, with 7 bases matching TRBD2. This CDR3 region has 12 residues. In germline, CDR1 is SGHTA, CDR2 FQGTGA. V shed 4 bases and J 8 bases; nucleotides not matched to a gene: 2. In nucleotides, the CDR3 is TGTGCCAGCAGCTCGGGGGGAGATGAGCAGTTCTTC. Translating gives CASSSGGDEQFF.

This clone was seen a few times. The CDR3 reads CSASRGGASTEAFF. CDR3 coding DNA: TGCAGTGCTAGTAGGGGGGGCGCAAGCACTGAAGCTTTCTTT. This chain connects TRBV20-1 to TRBJ1-1; perhaps TRBD1 as D (6 bases). The CDR3 runs 14 residues. V gave up 3 bases and J gave up 4 bases, with 15 bases separating them. The V gene's germline CDR1 is DFQATT and CDR2 SNEGSKA (reference sequence).

In its sample, this clone was seen a few times. V is TRBV7-3 and J is TRBJ2-7, with 8 bases lining up with TRBD1. Germline trimming cut 5 bases from V and 6 bases from J; bases unmatched to any gene: 6. The germline V gene encodes CDR1 SGHTA and CDR2 FQGTGA. This CDR3 is 13 amino acids long. The CDR3 loop is CASSHDRGGEQYF. The CDR3 DNA sequence: TGTGCCAGCAGCCACGACAGGGGCGGCGAGCAGTACTTC.

This chain joins TRBV2 and TRBJ2-7; D gene ambiguous. This CDR3 comprises 14 residues. Germline loops: CDR1 SNHLY, CDR2 FYNNEI. V lost 2 bases, J lost 1 base, and 9 bases lay in between. For the CDR3, the DNA is TGTGCCAGCAGTGAATTAGGAGAATCCTACGAGCAGTACTTC. Amino acid sequence: CASSELGESYEQYF.

This rearrangement joins TRBV14 to TRBJ2-1; 8 nucleotides agree with TRBD1. Germline V gives CDR1 SGHDN, CDR2 FVKESK. The junction had 11 bases not matched to a gene; V was cut back by 1 base and J by 15 bases. The CDR3 totals 14 residues. This chain's CDR3 is CASSQVPGGASRFF. CDR3 bases: TGTGCCAGCAGCCAAGTTCCAGGGGGCGCGTCTAGGTTCTTC.

V gene TRBV19 combines with J gene TRBJ1-5, with a possible D match to TRBD1 (5 bases). This CDR3 is built from 15 residues. Trimming removed 9 bases from V and 4 bases from J, with 19 bases in between. The germline V gene has CDR1 LNHDA and CDR2 SQIVND (reference sequence). In DNA form, the CDR3 reads TGTGCCAGCCAAGCGGGGACCGATATTAATCAGCCCCAGCATTTT. Amino acids: CASQAGTDINQPQHF.